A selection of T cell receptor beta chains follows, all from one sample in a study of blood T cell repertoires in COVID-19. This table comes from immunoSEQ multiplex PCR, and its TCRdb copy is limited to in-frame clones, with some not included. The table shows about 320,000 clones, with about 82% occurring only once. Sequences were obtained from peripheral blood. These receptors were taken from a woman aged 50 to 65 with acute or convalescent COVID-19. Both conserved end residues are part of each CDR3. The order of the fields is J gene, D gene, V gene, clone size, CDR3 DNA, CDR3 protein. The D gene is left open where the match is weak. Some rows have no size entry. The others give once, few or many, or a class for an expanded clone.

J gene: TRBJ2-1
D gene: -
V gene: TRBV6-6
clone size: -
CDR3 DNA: TGTGCCAGCAGTTCCTTGGGCCGCAATGAGCAGTTCTTC
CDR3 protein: CASSSLGRNEQFF

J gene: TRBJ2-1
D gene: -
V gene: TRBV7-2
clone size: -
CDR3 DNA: TGTGCCAGCAGCCGTATGGGCGGGATGGGTGTGACGGAAGAGCAGTTCTTC
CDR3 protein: CASSRMGGMGVTEEQFF

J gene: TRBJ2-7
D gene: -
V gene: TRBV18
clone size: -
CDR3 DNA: TGTGCCAGCTCGCCAACAGGATCAATAAGGTACGAGCAGTACTTC
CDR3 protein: CASSPTGSIRYEQYF

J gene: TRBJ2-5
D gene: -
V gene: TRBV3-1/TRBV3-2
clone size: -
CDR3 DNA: TGTGCCAGCAGCCAAGATAATAATGGGCTGGGAGAGACCCAGTACTTC
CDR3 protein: CASSQDNNGLGETQYF

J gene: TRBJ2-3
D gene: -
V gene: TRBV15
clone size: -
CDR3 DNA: TGTGCCACCAGCAGAAGGGACTTATATTTAGATACGCAGTATTTT
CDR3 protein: CATSRRDLYLDTQYF

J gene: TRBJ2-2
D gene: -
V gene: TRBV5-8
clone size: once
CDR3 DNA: TGTGCCAGCAGCCTGTTCTACACCGGGGAGCTGTTTTTT
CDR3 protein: CASSLFYTGELFF

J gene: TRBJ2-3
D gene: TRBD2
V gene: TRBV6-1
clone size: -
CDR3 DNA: TGTGCCAGCAGTGAAGTTCTAGCGGCTAGCACAGATACGCAGTATTTT
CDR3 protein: CASSEVLAASTDTQYF

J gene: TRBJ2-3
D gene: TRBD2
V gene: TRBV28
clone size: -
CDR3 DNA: TGTGCCAGCAGTCTGACTAGCGGGTACACAGATACGCAGTATTTT
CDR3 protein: CASSLTSGYTDTQYF

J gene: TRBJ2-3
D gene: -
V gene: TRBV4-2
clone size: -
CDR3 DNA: TGTGCCAGCAGCCAAGATACGGGGATATCCCCCACAGATACGCAGTATTTT
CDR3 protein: CASSQDTGISPTDTQYF

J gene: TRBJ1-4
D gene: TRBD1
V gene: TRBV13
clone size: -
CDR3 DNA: TGTGCCAGCAGCTCCGGGACAGATGCCAATGAAAAACTGTTTTTT
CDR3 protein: CASSSGTDANEKLFF

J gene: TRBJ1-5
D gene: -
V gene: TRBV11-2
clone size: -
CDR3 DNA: TGTGCCAGCAGCCCGGGGGAAGGCCAGCCCCAGCATTTT
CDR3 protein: CASSPGEGQPQHF

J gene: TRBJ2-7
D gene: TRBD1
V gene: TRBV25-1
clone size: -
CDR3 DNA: TGTGCCAGCAGTGAATCTTGGACAGGGGGCAGCGAGCAGTACTTC
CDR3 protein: CASSESWTGGSEQYF

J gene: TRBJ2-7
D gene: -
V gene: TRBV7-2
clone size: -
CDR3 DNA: TGTGCCAGCAGCTTAGTAACCCGAGGATTTGACGAGCAGTACTTC
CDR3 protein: CASSLVTRGFDEQYF

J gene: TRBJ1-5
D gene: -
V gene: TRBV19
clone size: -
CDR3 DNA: TGTGCCAGTACCTCGAGTCCCATGTCAGGGTTTCAGCCCCAGCATTTT
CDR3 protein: CASTSSPMSGFQPQHF

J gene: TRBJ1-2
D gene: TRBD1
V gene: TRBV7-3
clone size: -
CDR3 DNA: TGTGCCAGCAGCTTAGCCGGACAGGATGGCTACACCTTC
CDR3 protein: CASSLAGQDGYTF

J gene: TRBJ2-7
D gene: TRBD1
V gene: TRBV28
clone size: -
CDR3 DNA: TGTGCCAGCAGTTTGGGACAGCGGACCTACGAGCAGTACTTC
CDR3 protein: CASSLGQRTYEQYF

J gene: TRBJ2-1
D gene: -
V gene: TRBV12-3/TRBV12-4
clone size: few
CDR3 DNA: TGTGCCAGCAGTCCCGACACCTACAATGAGCAGTTCTTC
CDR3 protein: CASSPDTYNEQFF

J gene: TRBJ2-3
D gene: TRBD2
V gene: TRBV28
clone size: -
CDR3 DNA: TGTGCCAGCTTTCAGACTAGCGGGAGGGCCTCTGGCACAGATACGCAGTATTTT
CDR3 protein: CASFQTSGRASGTDTQYF

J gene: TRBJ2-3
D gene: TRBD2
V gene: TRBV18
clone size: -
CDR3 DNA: TGTGCCAGCTCACTCGGACTAGCGGGGTTTGGAGATACGCAGTATTTT
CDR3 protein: CASSLGLAGFGDTQYF

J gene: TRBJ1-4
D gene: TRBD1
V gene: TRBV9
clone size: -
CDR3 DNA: TGTGCCAGCAGCGGGGGGACAGCAGATAATGAAAAACTGTTTTTT
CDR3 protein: CASSGGTADNEKLFF

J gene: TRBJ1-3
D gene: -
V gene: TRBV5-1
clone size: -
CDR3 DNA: TGCGCCAGCAGCCCAGGGGTAGACTCTGGAAACACCATATATTTT
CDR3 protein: CASSPGVDSGNTIYF

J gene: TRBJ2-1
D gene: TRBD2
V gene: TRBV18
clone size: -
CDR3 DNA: TGTGCCAGCTCCCTGGGGAGGGATCGCAATGAGCAGTTCTTC
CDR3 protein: CASSLGRDRNEQFF

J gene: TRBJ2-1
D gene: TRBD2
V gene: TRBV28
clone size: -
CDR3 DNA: TGTGCCAGCAGCCTTCCCGGGACTAGCGGGAAAAATGAGCAGTTCTTC
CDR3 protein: CASSLPGTSGKNEQFF

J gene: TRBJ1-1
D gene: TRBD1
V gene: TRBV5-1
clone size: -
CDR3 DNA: TGCGCCAGCAGCTGGCAGGGGGCTGAAGCTTTCTTT
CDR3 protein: CASSWQGAEAFF

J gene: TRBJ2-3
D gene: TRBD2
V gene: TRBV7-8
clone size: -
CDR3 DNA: TGTGCCAGCAGCCGGGGACTAGCGGAGCAAGATACGCAGTATTTT
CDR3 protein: CASSRGLAEQDTQYF

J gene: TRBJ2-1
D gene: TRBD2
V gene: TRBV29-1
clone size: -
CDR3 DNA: TGCAGCGTAACTTCCGCGGGAGGGCCCTATGAGCAGTTCTTC
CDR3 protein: CSVTSAGGPYEQFF

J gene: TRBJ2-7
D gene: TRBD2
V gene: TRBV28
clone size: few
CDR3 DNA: TGTGCCAGCGGTTCTAGCGGGAGGCCCTCCTACGAGCAGTACTTC
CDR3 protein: CASGSSGRPSYEQYF

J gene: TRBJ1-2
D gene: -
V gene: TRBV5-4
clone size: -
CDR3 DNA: TGTGCCAGCAGCTTTGGCGGGACGGTTGAAAACTATGGCTACACCTTC
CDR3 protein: CASSFGGTVENYGYTF

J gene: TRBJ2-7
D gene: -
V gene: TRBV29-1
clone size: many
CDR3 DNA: TGCAGCGTTCAAGAGCGGAACTACGAGCAGTACTTC
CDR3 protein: CSVQERNYEQYF

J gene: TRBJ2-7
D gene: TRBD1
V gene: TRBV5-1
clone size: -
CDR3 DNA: TGCGCCAGCAGCTTAGTCGGGACAGGAGACGAGCAGTACTTC
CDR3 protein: CASSLVGTGDEQYF

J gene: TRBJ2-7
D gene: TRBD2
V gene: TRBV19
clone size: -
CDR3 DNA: TGTGCCAGTAGTATTAGGAGCGGGGGCTCCTACGAGCAGTACTTC
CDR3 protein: CASSIRSGGSYEQYF

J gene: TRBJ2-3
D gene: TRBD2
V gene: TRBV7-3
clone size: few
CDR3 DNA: TGTGCCAGCAGCCTCTCTAGCGGGAGTACCCCTGGCACAGATACGCAGTATTTT
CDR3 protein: CASSLSSGSTPGTDTQYF

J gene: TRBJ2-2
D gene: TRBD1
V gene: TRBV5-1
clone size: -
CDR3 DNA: TGCGCCAGCACCACCTTCGGGGCAGGGGGCTCGGGGGAGCTGTTTTTT
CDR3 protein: CASTTFGAGGSGELFF

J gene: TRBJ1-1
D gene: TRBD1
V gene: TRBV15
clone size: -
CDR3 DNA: TGTGCCACCAGCAGAAGCGTCTCCGGGACAGCGAACACTGAAGCTTTCTTT
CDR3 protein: CATSRSVSGTANTEAFF

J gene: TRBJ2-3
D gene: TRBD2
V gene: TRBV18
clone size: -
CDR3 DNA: TGTGCCAGCTCCCTCCCGACCGGGAGGGCCGGTACGCAGTATTTT
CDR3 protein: CASSLPTGRAGTQYF

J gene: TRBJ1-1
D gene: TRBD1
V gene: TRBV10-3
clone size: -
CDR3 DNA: TGTGCCATCAGTGTGGGTGAACAGGGGGCAAGTCAGCGGGTGAACACTGAAGCTTTCTTT
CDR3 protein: CAISVGEQGASQRVNTEAFF

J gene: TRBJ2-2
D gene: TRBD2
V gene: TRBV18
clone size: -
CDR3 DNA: TGTGCCAGCTCACCACTGACTAGCGGGACTGGGGAGCTGTTTTTT
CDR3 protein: CASSPLTSGTGELFF

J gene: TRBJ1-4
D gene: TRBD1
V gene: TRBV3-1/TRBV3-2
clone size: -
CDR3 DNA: TGTGCCAGTATGGACAGGGGCCATGAAAAACTGTTTTTT
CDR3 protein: CASMDRGHEKLFF

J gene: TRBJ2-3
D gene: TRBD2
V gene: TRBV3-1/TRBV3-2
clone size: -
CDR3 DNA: TGTGCCAGCAGCCAAGATCAAGCGCTAGGCGGGAGGGATAATACGCAGTATTTT
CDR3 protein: CASSQDQALGGRDNTQYF

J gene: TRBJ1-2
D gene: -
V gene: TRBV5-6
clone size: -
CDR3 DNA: TGTGCCAGCAGCATTGGCTGGGGCGGCTACACCTTC
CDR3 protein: CASSIGWGGYTF

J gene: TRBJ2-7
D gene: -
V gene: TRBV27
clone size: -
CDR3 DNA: TGTGCCAGCAGTTCCCTTGGGCTAGCTGTCACCTCCTACGAGCAGTACTTC
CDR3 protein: CASSSLGLAVTSYEQYF

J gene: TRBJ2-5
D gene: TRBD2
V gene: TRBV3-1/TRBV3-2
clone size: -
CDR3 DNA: TGTGCCAGCAGCCAAGATGCGGTAGCGGGATGGAAGTTAGAGACCCAGTACTTC
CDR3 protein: CASSQDAVAGWKLETQYF

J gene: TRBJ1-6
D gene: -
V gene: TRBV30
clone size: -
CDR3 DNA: TGTGCCCTCACCCGGCAGGTTTATTCACCCCTCCACTTT
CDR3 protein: CALTRQVYSPLHF

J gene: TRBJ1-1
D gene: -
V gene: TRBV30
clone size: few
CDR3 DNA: TGTGCCCGGACAGTTGGCACTGAAGCTTTCTTT
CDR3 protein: CARTVGTEAFF

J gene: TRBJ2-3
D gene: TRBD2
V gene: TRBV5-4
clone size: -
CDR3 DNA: TGTGCCAGCAGCGTGGGGATAGCGGGAAGTACGCAGTATTTT
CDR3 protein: CASSVGIAGSTQYF

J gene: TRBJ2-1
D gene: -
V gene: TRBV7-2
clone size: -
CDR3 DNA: TGTGCCAGCAGCCAGGTCGGCGGGTTCTACAATGAGCAGTTCTTC
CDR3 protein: CASSQVGGFYNEQFF

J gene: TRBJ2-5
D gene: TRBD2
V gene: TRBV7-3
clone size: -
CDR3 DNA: TGTGCCAGCAGCCCGGGACTAGGGGGAGAGACCCAGTACTTC
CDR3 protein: CASSPGLGGETQYF

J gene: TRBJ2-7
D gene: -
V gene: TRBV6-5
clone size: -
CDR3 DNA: TGTGCCAGCAGAGATCCGCGCGGGGAACGCGAGCAGTACTTC
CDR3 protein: CASRDPRGEREQYF

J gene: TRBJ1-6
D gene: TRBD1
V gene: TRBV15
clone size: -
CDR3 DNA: TGTGCCACCAGCAGAGGAGGGTATTGGACAGGGGATCGTTGGGTCCTCTATAATTCACCCCTCCACTTT
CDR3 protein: CATSRGGYWTGDRWVLYNSPLHF

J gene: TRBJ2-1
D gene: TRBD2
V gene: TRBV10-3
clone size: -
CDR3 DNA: TGTGCCATCAGTGAGTCGAGTCTAGCGGGAGACAATGAGCAGTTCTTC
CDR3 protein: CAISESSLAGDNEQFF

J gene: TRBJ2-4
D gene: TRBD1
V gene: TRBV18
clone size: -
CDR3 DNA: TGTGCCAGCTCACCCGGACAGGGCGGCATTCAGTACTTC
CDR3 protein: CASSPGQGGIQYF

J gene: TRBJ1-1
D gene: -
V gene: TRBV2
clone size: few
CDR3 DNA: TGTGCCAGCCGGGCTTCGGAGGGTAGTTGGACTGAAGCTTTCTTT
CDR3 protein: CASRASEGSWTEAFF

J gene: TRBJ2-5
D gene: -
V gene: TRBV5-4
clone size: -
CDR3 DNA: TGTGCCAGCAGCTTGCGGTCAGGAGGCCAAGAGACCCAGTACTTC
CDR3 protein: CASSLRSGGQETQYF